Listed below are T cell receptor beta chains from one sample, sequenced in a study of T cell responses to AZD1222 COVID-19 vaccine. Sequenced by immunoSEQ multiplex PCR; TCRdb stores in-frame clones only, minus some. This table has about 160,000 clones, about nine tenths appearing once. The sample was peripheral blood, taken on day 0 of AZD1222 vaccination. The receptors shown here come from an adult in good health. CDR3s leave out the opening cysteine and the closing phenylalanine or tryptophan.

V,J,CDR3
TRBV29-1,TRBJ1-1,SDAGVTEAF
TRBV11-2,TRBJ1-5,ASSGDGNNQPQH
TRBV15,TRBJ1-2,ATKIGANYGYT
TRBV6-1,TRBJ2-5,ASSEETGTQETQY
TRBV27,TRBJ2-7,ASSFGRTSQYEQY
TRBV12-3/TRBV12-4,TRBJ1-5,ASSLMRDQPQH
TRBV25-1,TRBJ1-5,ASSEAGGNQPQH
TRBV28,TRBJ2-3,ASSLIRGLESDTQY
TRBV2,TRBJ1-3,ASSERRGSGNTIY
TRBV19,TRBJ2-1,ASSHLGLARIILNNEQF
TRBV5-5,TRBJ2-1,ASSLARDPSYNEQF
TRBV2,TRBJ1-2,ASRGVTFNYGYT
TRBV30,TRBJ1-1,AWDRDTEAF
TRBV6-2/TRBV6-3,TRBJ1-1,ASSYLGWANTEAF
TRBV6-2/TRBV6-3,TRBJ1-5,ASSYGQGRVNQPQH
TRBV19,TRBJ1-2,ASPSWGTGGYGYT
TRBV5-1,TRBJ1-3,ASSPGQGWPGNTIY
TRBV29-1,TRBJ2-2,SVRPGPSNGELF
TRBV5-5,TRBJ1-2,ASSGQGPANYGYT
TRBV7-9,TRBJ1-2,ASSLAGGVYYGYT
TRBV19,TRBJ2-7,ASSTQGLVGGYEQY
TRBV7-2,TRBJ1-3,ASSHPSNSGNTIY
TRBV19,TRBJ2-7,ASSIRTGGSYEQY
TRBV28,TRBJ1-5,ASSQRGKGGQPQH